This T cell receptor (beta chain) emerged from a study of T-cell memory formation after mild COVID-19 (dated by TCRdb to 2020 to 2023). General notes on the study: TCR sequence clusters from the two donors were largely donor specific. Two young, previously healthy adult volunteers made up the cohort, one male and one female. In a couple of donors, T-cell clones that expanded and contracted after mild COVID-19 were tracked by sequencing TCRalpha and TCRbeta repertoires over time.

CDR1 and CDR2 are read off the germline V gene as SGHTA and FQGNSA. V and J are truncated by 5 bases and 8 bases respectively, leaving an intervening sequence of 19 bases. The CDR3 covers 15 residues, taking in both the cysteine and the phenylalanine. Of all the DNA, just the CDR3 is kept, 45 bases in frame from base 1. Results and caveats for the whole study, not just this receptor: Only two mild cases were covered in the study, and larger cohorts including severe cases with pre-infection samples were considered necessary. Clones that contracted from day 15 to 85 showed balanced CD4/CD8 phenotypes, whereas a second wave of clones that expanded from day 15 to 37 leaned towards CD4+. Contracting CD4+ clones were found mainly in CM and EM memory subsets, while CD8+ clones were enriched in EMRA. Whether the second-wave clones peaking on day 37 were SARS-CoV-2 specific was not confirmed. The detection of some responding clones in pre-infection memory suggests that pre-existing cross-reactive memory T cells joined the SARS-CoV-2 response.

The sequencer listed for this sample is Illumina NovaSeq 6000. Using 5'RACE with constant-segment primers, TCRalpha and TCRbeta cDNA libraries were constructed, with sample barcodes and unique molecular identifiers added in the process. RNA was extracted from every sample with Trizol reagent. Amplification of the libraries took two PCR steps, and the second step added a second sample barcode plus Illumina TruSeq adapters. Libraries were sequenced on an Illumina NovaSeq with 2 x 150 bp paired-end reads. The source study handled its data this way. Demultiplexing of reads and collapsing into UMI-guided consensus sequences were performed with migec v1.2.7. Using mixcr v2.1.11, UMI consensuses were aligned to TRA and TRB V and J templates and then assembled into clonotypes. Clonotypes were classified as expanded or contracted when called significant by both edgeR and NoisET, with noise models trained on biological replicates. For edgeR calls, the cutoffs were a false discovery rate-adjusted p below 0.01 and a log2 fold-change threshold of 1. PCA with hierarchical clustering of max-normalized trajectories of the 1000 most abundant clonotypes was used as exploratory dynamics analysis. Separately sequenced CD4+ and CD8+ repertoires were used to assign the CD4 or CD8 phenotype of responding clones. TCRdb trimmed the raw reads at Q25, called clones with MiXCR and kept productive beta chains. Under each unique CDR3 protein, matching rows form one entry showing the most common genes and DNA. TCRdb, not the original authors, processed these V and J calls. Across this sample there are 210,000 or so distinct CDR3 sequences, with 15% to 20% seen only once. In total, the top ten clones hold about 2.4% of the sample.

As to this clonotype: No antigen is known for it. Qualities for individual bases were not recorded, and no much larger clone is one base off.

Ficoll-Paque density gradient centrifugation was used to isolate PBMCs. This receptor was identified in an adult woman who had mild COVID-19 (a few samples of this study predate the infection). The sample titles of this study are shuffled in the database, so cell type and time point are left out; the donor was told from shared clones. The sample comprised PBMCs or a T cell subset sorted from them (not recorded which). The receptor chain draws on TRBV7-2 and TRBJ2-4; the D gene is perhaps TRBD1, from 6 matching bases. The DNA is TGTGCCAGCAGCCCGGACACAGGGACGGGGTACATTCAGTACTTC. Translated, it reads CASSPDTGTGYIQYF.